This T cell receptor beta chain emerged from a study of blood T cell repertoires in COVID-19. Overall study context: COVID-19 samples from acute and convalescent phases originated in the United States, Italy and Spain. The cDNA or gDNA used as material had been derived from T cells, B-cell-depleted T cells, or PBMCs.

The Seattle patients, enrolled during active infection, were followed longitudinally. The V segment lost 4 bases and the J segment 2 bases; nucleotides outside the gene matches: 6. This CDR3 contains 16 residues. CDR1 KGHDR and CDR2 SFDVKD come from the germline V gene. Original processing methods: Estimation of nucleated cell counts was performed using reference gene primer amplification. Produced via immunoSEQ multiplex PCR; TCRdb's table is partial and in-frame only. The V and J calls and the clone size are those of that table, but D and trimming were determined from the DNA. This sample has 99,000 or so clones, with 85% to 90% found just once.

The rearrangement joins TRBV24-1 to TRBJ2-2; 7 positions agree with TRBD1. The sample comprised peripheral blood. This receptor was taken from a man aged 45 to 65 with COVID-19, enrolled during active disease. Here the CDR3 reads CATSETGQANTGELFF. The CDR3 DNA reads TGTGCCACCAGTGAAACCGGACAGGCTAACACCGGGGAGCTGTTTTTT.